These T cell receptor beta chains were read from a single sample in a study of T-cell memory formation after mild COVID-19. TCRdb reprocessed the 5' RACE reads with MiXCR, giving one entry per CDR3 protein. The sample consists of 300,000 to 400,000 distinct CDR3 sequences, approximately 13% of them appearing once. The sample was PBMCs or a T cell subset sorted from them (not recorded which). The receptors derive from a man between 18 and 35 years old who had mild COVID-19 (a few samples of this study predate the infection). Cell type and time point are not known. Each CDR3 is given with its conserved first and last residue. Only part of the rows carry a size: once, few, many, or a class if the clone is expanded.

abundance	v_gene	j_gene	CDR3aa
NA	TRBV7-2	TRBJ2-5	CASSTTSGGILETQYF
NA	TRBV7-7	TRBJ2-5	CASSWGGGHPSETQYF
NA	TRBV4-3	TRBJ1-2	CASSQVWLLETYGYTF
NA	TRBV4-3	TRBJ1-1	CASSHLGGQTGMNTEAFF
NA	TRBV12-3/TRBV12-4	TRBJ1-5	CASSRAPGWPQHF
NA	TRBV29-1	TRBJ2-5	CSVGTGSQETQYF
NA	TRBV6-2/TRBV6-3	TRBJ2-3	CASSYSNRLAGGSTDTQYF
NA	TRBV7-9	TRBJ2-3	CASSPKGNTQYF
NA	TRBV12-3/TRBV12-4	TRBJ1-6	CASSWGQGYSPLHF
few	TRBV4-1	TRBJ1-4	CASSHPGTVGEKLFF
NA	TRBV27	TRBJ1-1	CASSLRGQGANTEAFF
few	TRBV3-1	TRBJ1-1	CASSHSVFMNTEAFF
few	TRBV6-6	TRBJ1-2	CASTMGTQEGYTF
NA	TRBV5-1	TRBJ2-1	CASSSLLGNEQFF
NA	TRBV10-3	TRBJ1-2	CAISPTGIMSLNYGYTF
many	TRBV20-1	TRBJ1-2	CSAAGSNYGYTF
NA	TRBV24-1	TRBJ2-1	CATSDDDYNEQFF
few	TRBV28	TRBJ2-4	CATGTGVAKNIQYF
many	TRBV7-9	TRBJ1-1	CASSRMDIPNTEAFF
few	TRBV28	TRBJ1-6	CASSLGTNSPLHF
few	TRBV4-2	TRBJ1-4	CASSPDGRANEKLFF
once	TRBV5-1	TRBJ1-2	CASSLNTGYGYTF
NA	TRBV3-1	TRBJ1-6	CASSRGRNYNSPLHF
few	TRBV6-5	TRBJ2-5	CASSRTSGGVETQYF
NA	TRBV5-4	TRBJ2-7	CASSFGRGRYEQYF
few	TRBV28	TRBJ2-7	CASSFGGGGYEQYF
few	TRBV6-5	TRBJ1-3	CASSYSTDPSGRLKGNTIYF
NA	TRBV4-3	TRBJ2-5	CASSQDPGTKETQYF
NA	TRBV20-1	TRBJ2-3	CSARERTDTQYF
NA	TRBV12-5	TRBJ2-1	CASGRVTGTLNEQFF
NA	TRBV7-2	TRBJ1-2	CASSLGSTGLIGGYTF
NA	TRBV5-5	TRBJ1-4	CASSLNRGLGFEKLFF
few	TRBV7-3	TRBJ2-5	CASSPGAALQETQYF
many	TRBV12-3/TRBV12-4	TRBJ1-6	CASSIGGYNSPLHF
many	TRBV6-5	TRBJ2-4	CASSPLGLAKNIQYF
NA	TRBV6-5	TRBJ2-3	CASSSLSGMTDTQYF
NA	TRBV27	TRBJ2-1	CASSKITEGTGSYNEQFF
many	TRBV20-1	TRBJ2-1	CSARDGLANEQFF
few	TRBV5-1	TRBJ2-1	CASSPRLAGGYNEQFF
few	TRBV6-2/TRBV6-3	TRBJ2-5	CASSSGTPETQYF
NA	TRBV7-3	TRBJ2-3	CASSSRPPGQTVGDTQYF
NA	TRBV12-3/TRBV12-4	TRBJ2-2	CASSYAWSTGELFF
NA	TRBV6-1	TRBJ2-3	CASSERVGGMTDTQYF
NA	TRBV15	TRBJ2-3	CATSVRLVGSWDTQYF
few	TRBV24-1	TRBJ2-1	CATSDAVGLRNEQFF
many	TRBV6-6	TRBJ1-1	CASSYQPGAATEAFF
few	TRBV4-3	TRBJ2-2	CASSQGTGSYTGELFF
few	TRBV4-3	TRBJ2-7	CASSHTGGAYEQYF
many	TRBV24-1	TRBJ1-5	CATSGQAHQPQHF
few	TRBV4-1	TRBJ2-4	CASSQVGGKNIQYF
NA	TRBV15	TRBJ2-7	CATSKTLDQGYEQYF
many	TRBV28	TRBJ1-5	CASSFGYQPQHF
many	TRBV29-1	TRBJ2-7	CSVARIEDEQYF
few	TRBV6-1	TRBJ2-7	CASRGDRGTYEQYF
NA	TRBV6-5	TRBJ2-7	CASSPSGGTYEQYF
NA	TRBV4-3	TRBJ2-1	CASSRPTSGGDNEQFF
NA	TRBV6-6	TRBJ1-5	CASSYVETGQPQHF
few	TRBV20-1	TRBJ1-2	CSARGAGGASGYTF
NA	TRBV4-2	TRBJ2-5	CASSQGTVHLQETQYF